What follows describes a single TCR beta chain. The target antigen is unknown. Measured with immunoSEQ multiplex PCR; TCRdb has only the in-frame clones, and not every one. This repertoire shows just over 35,000 clones, 65% to 75% found once; its top ten account for approximately 15%. These data are taken from a study of cytotoxic CD8 clonotypes in ibrutinib-treated CLL. In the study overall: Included were about a dozen relapsed/refractory and about 14 treatment-naive patients, of whom some 17 were IGHV unmutated.

This CDR3 region has 13 residues. With V trimmed by 8 bases and J by 7 bases, 8 bases remained unmatched. Germline V CDR1 and CDR2: MDHEN, SYDVKM. Study-level findings and limits: Sampling time points were not equivalent between sustained-remission and progressing patients. Public clonotypes occurred uncommonly; on treatment, they contracted or remained stable.

Sequences were derived from PBMCs, sampled at disease progression, from a patient treated with ibrutinib. The receptor's source is a human donor with chronic lymphocytic leukemia. This chain links TRBV28 with TRBJ1-5; 7 nucleotides match TRBD1. CDR3 nucleotide sequence: TGTGCCAGCGTTGCGAGGGGGCACCAGCCCCAGCATTTT. Amino acid sequence: CASVARGHQPQHF.